This TCR beta chain emerged from a study of shared clonotypes between healthy human individuals. The table came from immunoSEQ multiplex PCR; TCRdb's copy has only in-frame clones and leaves some out. The sample has some 530,000 clones, roughly 80% seen once. The receptor comes from a woman between 40 and 50 years old in good health. Some clones in this sample may be carry-over from other donors' samples. The source material was PBMCs.

CDR3 sequence reads: CASSPTTGSINQPQHF. The DNA for the CDR3 is TGTGCCAGCAGCCCAACCACAGGTAGTATAAATCAGCCCCAGCATTTT. V is TRBV6-6 and J is TRBJ1-5; D possibly corresponds to TRBD1 (5 bases). V lost 6 bases, J lost 4 bases, and 19 bases lay in between. The CDR3 covers 16 residues. Germline CDR1 and CDR2: MNHNY and SVGAGI (reference sequence).